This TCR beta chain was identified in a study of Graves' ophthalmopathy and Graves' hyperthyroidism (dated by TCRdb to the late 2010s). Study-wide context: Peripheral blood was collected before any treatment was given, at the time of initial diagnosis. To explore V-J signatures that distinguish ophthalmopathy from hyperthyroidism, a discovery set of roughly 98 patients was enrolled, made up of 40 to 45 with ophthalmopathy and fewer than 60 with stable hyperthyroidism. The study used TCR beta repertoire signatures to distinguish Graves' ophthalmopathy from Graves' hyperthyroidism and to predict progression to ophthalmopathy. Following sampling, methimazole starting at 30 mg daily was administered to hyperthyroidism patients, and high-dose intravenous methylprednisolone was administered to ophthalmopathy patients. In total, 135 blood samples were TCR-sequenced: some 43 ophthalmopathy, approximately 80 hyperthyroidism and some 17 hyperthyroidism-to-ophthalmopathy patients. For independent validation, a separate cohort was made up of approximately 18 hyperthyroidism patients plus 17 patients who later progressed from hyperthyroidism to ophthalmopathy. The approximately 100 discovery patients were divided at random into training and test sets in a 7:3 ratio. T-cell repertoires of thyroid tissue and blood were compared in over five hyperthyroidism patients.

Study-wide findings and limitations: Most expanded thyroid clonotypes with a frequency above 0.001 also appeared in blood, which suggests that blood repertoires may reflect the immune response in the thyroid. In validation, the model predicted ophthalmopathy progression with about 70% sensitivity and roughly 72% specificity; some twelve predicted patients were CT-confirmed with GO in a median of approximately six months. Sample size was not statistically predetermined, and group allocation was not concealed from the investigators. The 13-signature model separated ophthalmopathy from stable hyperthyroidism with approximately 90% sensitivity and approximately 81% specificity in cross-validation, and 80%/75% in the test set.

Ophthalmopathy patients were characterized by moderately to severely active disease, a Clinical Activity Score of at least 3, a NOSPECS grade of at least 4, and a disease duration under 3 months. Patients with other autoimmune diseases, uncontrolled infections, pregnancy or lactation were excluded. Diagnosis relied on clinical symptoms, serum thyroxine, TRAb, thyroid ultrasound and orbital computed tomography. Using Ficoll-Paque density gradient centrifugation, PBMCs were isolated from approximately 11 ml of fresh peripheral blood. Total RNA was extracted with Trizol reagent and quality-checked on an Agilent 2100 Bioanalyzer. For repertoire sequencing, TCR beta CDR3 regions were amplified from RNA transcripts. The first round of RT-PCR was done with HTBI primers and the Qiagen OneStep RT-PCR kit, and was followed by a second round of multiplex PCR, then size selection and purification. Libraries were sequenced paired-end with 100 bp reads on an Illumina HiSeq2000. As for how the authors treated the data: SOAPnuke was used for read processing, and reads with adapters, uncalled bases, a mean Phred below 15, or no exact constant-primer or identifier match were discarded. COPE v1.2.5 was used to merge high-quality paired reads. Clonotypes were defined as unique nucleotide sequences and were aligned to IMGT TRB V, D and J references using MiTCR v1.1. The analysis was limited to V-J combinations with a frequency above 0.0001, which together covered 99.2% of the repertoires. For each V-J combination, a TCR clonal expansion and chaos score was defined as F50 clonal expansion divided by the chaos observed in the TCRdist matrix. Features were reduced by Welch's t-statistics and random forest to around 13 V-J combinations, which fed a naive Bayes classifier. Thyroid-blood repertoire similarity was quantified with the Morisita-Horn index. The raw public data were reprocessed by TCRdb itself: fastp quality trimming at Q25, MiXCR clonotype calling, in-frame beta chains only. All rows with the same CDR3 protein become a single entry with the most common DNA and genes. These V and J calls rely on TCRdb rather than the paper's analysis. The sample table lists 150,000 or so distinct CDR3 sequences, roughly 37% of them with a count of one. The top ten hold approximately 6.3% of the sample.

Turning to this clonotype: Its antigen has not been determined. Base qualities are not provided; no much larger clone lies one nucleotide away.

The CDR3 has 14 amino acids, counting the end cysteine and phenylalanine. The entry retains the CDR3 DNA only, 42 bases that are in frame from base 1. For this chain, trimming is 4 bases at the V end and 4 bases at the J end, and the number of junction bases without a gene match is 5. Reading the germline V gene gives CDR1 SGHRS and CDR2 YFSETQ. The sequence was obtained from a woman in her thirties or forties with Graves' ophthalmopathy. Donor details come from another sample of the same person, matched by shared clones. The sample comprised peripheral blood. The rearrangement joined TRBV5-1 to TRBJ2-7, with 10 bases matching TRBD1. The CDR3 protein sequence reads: CASSAGTGDYEQYF. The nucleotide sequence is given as TGCGCCAGCAGCGCTGGGACAGGGGATTACGAGCAGTACTTC.